This is a list of T cell receptor beta chains from one sample in a study of cytomegalovirus exposure and HLA in healthy donors. Assay: immunoSEQ multiplex PCR; the TCRdb copy retains only in-frame clones and omits some. Altogether roughly 110,000 clones are present, approximately 80% being singletons, with the ten largest covering around 4%. The sequenced sample consisted of PBMCs. The receptors were gathered from a male donor in good health and CMV-seronegative. The CDR3 runs from the conserved cysteine through the conserved F or W. A D gene is named only where the DNA matches it firmly. Where a row states a size, it is once, few, many or the class of an expanded clone; other rows omit it.

TRBV6-5	once	TRBJ2-3	TRBD1	CASSPPGQGRDTQYF	TGTGCCAGCAGTCCACCGGGACAGGGTCGAGATACGCAGTATTTT
TRBV18	-	TRBJ1-1	TRBD1	CASSPLQGAEAFF	TGTGCCAGCTCACCACTACAGGGGGCTGAAGCTTTCTTT
TRBV7-9	-	TRBJ1-1	-	CASSLVGGSEAFF	TGTGCCAGCAGCTTAGTTGGGGGCTCTGAAGCTTTCTTT
TRBV11-3	few	TRBJ2-3	TRBD1	CASSSGTGGADTQYF	TGTGCCAGCAGCTCGGGGACAGGGGGCGCAGATACGCAGTATTTT
TRBV19	-	TRBJ1-2	-	CASIDGGRRYGYTF	TGTGCCAGTATCGACGGGGGGCGCCGATATGGCTACACCTTC
TRBV6-1	few	TRBJ2-7	TRBD2	CASSEGTSGTYEQYF	TGTGCCAGCAGTGAGGGGACTAGCGGGACCTACGAGCAGTACTTC
TRBV10-3	few	TRBJ1-1	-	CAISESQGTEAFF	TGTGCCATCAGTGAGTCACAGGGAACTGAAGCTTTCTTT
TRBV9	-	TRBJ2-1	TRBD2	CASSVLAGGTYNEQFF	TGTGCCAGCAGCGTATTAGCGGGAGGGACCTACAATGAGCAGTTCTTC
TRBV6-1	-	TRBJ1-2	-	CASSELGEYGYTF	TGTGCCAGCAGTGAATTGGGAGAATATGGCTACACCTTC
TRBV29-1	few	TRBJ1-4	-	CSVGVGVTTNEKLFF	TGCAGCGTTGGGGTAGGGGTCACAACTAATGAAAAACTGTTTTTT
TRBV7-9	-	TRBJ1-6	-	CASSPTGQQLHF	TGTGCCAGCAGCCCCACCGGACAACAACTCCACTTT
TRBV14	-	TRBJ1-4	TRBD1	CASSRARGTNEKLFF	TGTGCCAGCAGCCGAGCCAGGGGGACTAATGAAAAACTGTTTTTT
TRBV25-1	-	TRBJ1-5	-	CASTTGQMNQPQHF	TGTGCCAGCACCACGGGTCAGATGAATCAGCCCCAGCATTTT
TRBV19	-	TRBJ2-7	-	CASSAKTKPDGYEQYF	TGTGCCAGTAGTGCAAAGACTAAACCAGACGGTTACGAGCAGTACTTC
TRBV28	-	TRBJ1-2	TRBD1	CASSLDLRASTGTYGYTF	TGTGCCAGCAGTTTAGATCTTAGGGCTTCGACAGGGACCTATGGCTACACCTTC
TRBV5-1	-	TRBJ2-2	-	CASSKLQGPGELFF	TGCGCCAGCAGCAAATTACAGGGCCCCGGGGAGCTGTTTTTT
TRBV6-4	few	TRBJ2-6	-	CASSDPLSGANVLTF	TGTGCCAGCAGTGATCCCCTCTCTGGGGCCAACGTCCTGACTTTC
TRBV10-2	-	TRBJ2-1	-	CASSEASRDYNEQFF	TGCGCCAGCAGTGAAGCTAGCCGAGACTACAATGAGCAGTTCTTC
TRBV11-2	-	TRBJ1-5	-	CASSLGADRISNQPQHF	TGTGCCAGCAGCTTAGGAGCGGACCGCATTAGCAATCAGCCCCAGCATTTT
TRBV5-1	-	TRBJ2-7	TRBD1	CASSLGTGDSNYEQYF	TGCGCCAGCAGCTTGGGGACAGGGGATAGCAACTACGAGCAGTACTTC
TRBV7-2	-	TRBJ2-7	TRBD1	CASSLMGQGANEQYF	TGTGCCAGCAGCTTAATGGGACAGGGGGCAAACGAGCAGTACTTC
TRBV10-1	-	TRBJ2-1	TRBD2	CASSESTQRGSSYNEQFF	TGCGCCAGCAGTGAGTCGACTCAGCGGGGGAGCTCCTACAATGAGCAGTTCTTC
TRBV5-4	-	TRBJ2-7	TRBD1	CASSPGQGSYEQYF	TGTGCCAGCAGTCCGGGACAGGGCTCCTACGAGCAGTACTTC
TRBV9	-	TRBJ1-1	-	CASSVIEGGATEAFF	TGTGCCAGCAGCGTAATCGAGGGTGGTGCCACTGAAGCTTTCTTT
TRBV6-5	few	TRBJ2-7	TRBD2	CASRPILAGAVEQYF	TGTGCCAGCAGGCCTATACTAGCGGGGGCCGTCGAGCAGTACTTC